The 17 T cell receptor beta chains listed next were all sequenced from one sample in a study of blood T cells in healthy people across ages. For the second PCR, which ran for about 7 to 11 cycles, a sample-barcoded 5' primer and a J-beta primer mix were used. TCRdb processed the 5' RACE reads anew with MiXCR; each CDR3 protein has one entry. The table records roughly 700,000 distinct CDR3 sequences, 20% to 30% of them present only once. The same specimen was also included in a second study, on T cells of mothers and their children.

Sequences were obtained from blood. These receptors were taken from a boy aged 5-17 years in good health.

The rearrangement joins TRBV29-1 to TRBJ2-1; D call uncertain. The germline CDR1 and CDR2 sequences are SQVTM and ANQGSEA. Trimming shortened V by 7 bases and J by 0 bases, and 10 bases separated the two germline ends. The CDR3 extends over 13 amino acids. CDR3 sequence reads: CSALAPSYNEQFF. CDR3 sequence (DNA): TGCAGCGCCTTGGCCCCCTCCTACAATGAGCAGTTCTTC.

This clonotype was counted many times. The chain recombines TRBV6-5 with TRBJ2-5, with 11 positions matching TRBD2. CDR1 and CDR2 (germline): MNHEY, SVGAGI. CDR3 length: 17 amino acids. The trim removed 3 bases at V and 1 base at J, leaving 7 bases unmatched. In DNA form, the CDR3 reads TGTGCCAGCAGTTATTCCACTAGCGGGGGAACCCAAGAGACCCAGTACTTC. Translated, it gives CASSYSTSGGTQETQYF.

The CDR3 DNA is TGTGCCACCAGCAGAGAGACAGGGGTAGGGGCCAACGTCCTGACTTTC. This sequence encodes CATSRETGVGANVLTF. This chain uses TRBV15 with TRBJ2-6; TRBD1 matches at 8 bases. The CDR3 runs 16 residues. Germline CDR1 and CDR2: LNHNV and YYDKDF (reference sequence). With V trimmed by 0 bases and J by 4 bases, 2 bases remained unmatched.

The chain employs TRBV3-1 and TRBJ2-1, with 10 bases matching TRBD2. Trimming removed 0 bases from V and 0 bases from J; junction bases left unmatched: 2. The CDR3 runs 17 residues. Germline V gene sequence: CDR1 LGHDT, CDR2 YNNKEL (reference sequence). In DNA, the CDR3 is TGTGCCAGCAGCCAAGAGTCTAGCGGGAGCTCCTACAATGAGCAGTTCTTC. The encoded protein is CASSQESSGSSYNEQFF.

The chain carries TRBV2 and TRBJ2-3, with D tentatively TRBD2 (5 bases). CDR1 and CDR2 from the germline V gene are SNHLY and FYNNEI. The CDR3 contains 16 residues. The V gene lost 6 bases and the J gene lost 6 bases, with 22 bases spanning the gap. This CDR3 reads CASSQSSGSPQDTQYF. The CDR3 DNA follows: TGTGCCAGCAGCCAAAGCAGCGGCTCACCCCAGGATACGCAGTATTTT.

This clonotype was counted a few times. The rearrangement uses TRBV12-3 or TRBV12-4 and TRBJ2-3, with D perhaps matching TRBD1 (5 bases). CDR3 size: 14 residues. V lost 5 bases, J lost 1 base, and 10 bases lay in between. CDR3 in amino acids: CASSARQRTDTQYF. For the CDR3, the DNA is TGTGCCAGCAGTGCGCGACAGCGCACAGATACGCAGTATTTT.

This clonotype occurred a few times. This chain joins TRBV5-1 and TRBJ2-4, with 7 positions matching TRBD2. Germline trimming cut 4 bases from V and 8 bases from J; bases unmatched to any gene: 12. This CDR3 region has 15 residues. The V gene's germline CDR1 is SGHRS and CDR2 YFSETQ. Here the CDR3 reads CASSTQDSRGDIQYF. The CDR3 DNA is TGCGCCAGCAGCACCCAGGACTCACGGGGGGACATTCAGTACTTC.

This clonotype was detected a few times. CDR3 nucleotide sequence: TGCGCCAGCAGCCGTAGCGGGGATACAGATACGCAGTATTTT. This gives the protein CASSRSGDTDTQYF. The chain joins TRBV5-1 to TRBJ2-3; 8 nucleotides line up with TRBD2. Unmatched junction bases numbered 4, after V lost 4 bases and J lost 3 bases. Per the germline V gene, CDR1 is SGHRS and CDR2 is YFSETQ. This CDR3 region has 14 residues.

The chain couples TRBV2 to TRBJ2-3, with TRBD2 identical over 7 bases. Germline lookup yields CDR1 SNHLY and CDR2 FYNNEI. Trimming at V came to 4 bases and at J to 10 bases, leaving 17 bases not matched to a gene. The CDR3 runs to 16 residues. This chain's CDR3 is CASSAYGTTTSGAQYF. The CDR3 DNA reads as TGTGCCAGCAGTGCCTACGGGACTACAACCTCCGGGGCGCAGTATTTT.

V usage is TRBV10-3 and J usage is TRBJ2-5; D may match TRBD1 or TRBD2 (6 bases each). Looked up from germline, CDR1 is ENHRY and CDR2 is SYGVKD. V was pared by 10 bases and J by 2 bases, with 23 bases between. The CDR3 contains 16 residues. As DNA, the CDR3 is TGTGCCACCCAGGTGGGGGGCAGATCCTTACAAGAGACCCAGTACTTC. As protein: CATQVGGRSLQETQYF.

The chain joins TRBV4-3 to TRBJ2-5; 8 bases line up with TRBD2. The V segment lost 0 bases and the J segment 2 bases; nucleotides outside the gene matches: 11. CDR3 length equals 18 residues. CDR1 and CDR2 (germline): LGHNA, YSLEER. The CDR3 DNA is TGCGCCAGCAGCCAAGATTGCGTGGCGGGGGGCTCGCAAGAGACCCAGTACTTC. Encoded protein: CASSQDCVAGGSQETQYF.

This clonotype was counted only a few times. V is TRBV24-1 and J is TRBJ1-2; D may be TRBD1 (5 bases). Germline CDR1 and CDR2: KGHDR and SFDVKD. Trimming removed 4 bases from V and 7 bases from J, with 9 bases in between. The CDR3 is 12 amino acids. CDR3 in DNA: TGTGCCACCAGTGACCCAGGGAGTGGCTACACCTTC. It encodes CATSDPGSGYTF.

This chain uses TRBV19 with TRBJ1-1; no firm D call. Germline loops: CDR1 LNHDA, CDR2 SQIVND (reference sequence). The CDR3 is made up of 15 amino acids. Deletions cut 5 bases from V and 1 base from J, with 14 bases between. In DNA, the CDR3 is TGTGCCAGTAGTCCTCTAACATTGGGGAACACTGAAGCTTTCTTT. This sequence encodes CASSPLTLGNTEAFF.

The rearrangement joins TRBV7-9 to TRBJ2-5, with 10 bases aligning to TRBD2. The last part of the DNA fits TRBJ2-7 better; the J call may be wrong. The V gene's germline CDR1 is SEHNR and CDR2 FQNEAQ (reference sequence). The CDR3 runs to 15 residues. The CDR3 protein is CASTALAGATYEQYF. The DNA for the CDR3 is TGTGCCAGCACCGCCCTAGCGGGAGCTACCTACGAGCAGTACTTC.

The chain carries TRBV29-1 and TRBJ1-2; a possible D gene is TRBD1 (6 bases). Trimming stripped 5 bases from V and 2 bases from J, with 21 bases between. CDR3 length: 16 amino acids. Germline CDR1 SQVTM, CDR2 ANQGSEA. The CDR3 region has the DNA TGCAGCGTTCTCGCCCGGGGGCAGGAAGCAAACTATGGCTACACCTTC. It specifies CSVLARGQEANYGYTF.

The chain carries TRBV28 and TRBJ2-5; D tentatively fits TRBD1 or TRBD2 (5 bases each). The better agreement between TRBJ2-1 and the DNA end casts doubt on the J call. CDR1 MDHEN and CDR2 SYDVKM come from the germline V gene. The CDR3 is 13 amino acids. CDR3 protein: CASSLVGAVAQFF. The CDR3 DNA sequence: TGTGCCAGCAGTTTGGTCGGGGCAGTCGCACAGTTCTTC.

J is TRBJ2-7 and V is TRBV5-1, with TRBD1 matching 8 bases. V lost 4 bases, J lost 7 bases, and 22 bases stayed unmatched. Germline values: CDR1 SGHRS, CDR2 YFSETQ. The CDR3 runs to 18 residues. Here the CDR3 DNA reads TGCGCCAGCAGCCACGACAGGGGATTGAGGTCTGCGGGATGGGAGCAGTACTTC. This translates into CASSHDRGLRSAGWEQYF.